Listed below are T cell receptor beta chains from one sample, sequenced in a study of blood T cell repertoires in COVID-19. Assay used: immunoSEQ multiplex PCR; TCRdb lists only in-frame clones, some missing. The sample lists roughly 150,000 clones; about 83% were seen once. Material: peripheral blood. These receptors all stem from a woman of 80 years or more with acute or convalescent COVID-19. Each CDR3 is given with its conserved first and last residue. The D gene is left open where the match is weak. For some rows the clone size is stated as once, few or many, or as a class when expanded; others skip it.

14 - TRBJ1-2 TRBD1 TRBV5-6 CASSDDRGRRGYTF TGTGCCAGCAGCGATGACAGGGGGCGTCGTGGCTACACCTTC
16 - TRBJ2-2 TRBD1 TRBV7-9 CASSLAGTGGPGELFF TGTGCCAGCAGCTTAGCCGGGACAGGGGGACCCGGGGAGCTGTTTTTT
16 - TRBJ2-2 - TRBV12-5 CASGLSGFPNTGELFF TGTGCTAGTGGTCTATCAGGGTTCCCCAACACCGGGGAGCTGTTTTTT
15 - TRBJ2-1 TRBD2 TRBV18 CASSQTSGGYNEQFF TGTGCCAGCTCACAGACTAGCGGGGGTTACAATGAGCAGTTCTTC
15 - TRBJ1-3 - TRBV9 CASSPTGLSGNTIYF TGTGCCAGCAGCCCTACAGGCCTCTCTGGAAACACCATATATTTT
13 - TRBJ2-7 - TRBV5-4 CASSLEAAREQYF TGTGCCAGCTCCCTCGAGGCGGCACGGGAGCAGTACTTC
12 - TRBJ2-7 - TRBV11-2 CASSLGVREQYF TGTGCCAGCAGCTTAGGAGTGAGGGAGCAGTACTTC
13 - TRBJ2-5 - TRBV29-1 CSVTPGVRETQYF TGCAGCGTTACCCCAGGGGTCAGGGAGACCCAGTACTTC
15 - TRBJ1-1 TRBD1 TRBV19 CASSARQGVDTEAFF TGTGCCAGTAGTGCCCGACAGGGAGTCGACACTGAAGCTTTCTTT
13 - TRBJ1-5 - TRBV30 CAWSVIRDQPQHF TGTGCCTGGAGTGTAATCCGGGATCAGCCCCAGCATTTT
15 - TRBJ2-7 TRBD2 TRBV7-2 CASSLGLAETYEQYF TGTGCCAGCAGCTTGGGACTAGCGGAGACCTACGAGCAGTACTTC
19 - TRBJ2-6 TRBD1 TRBV2 CASSLEAARGLAGANVLTF TGTGCCAGCAGTCTCGAGGCGGCCAGGGGGCTAGCTGGGGCCAACGTCCTGACTTTC
13 - TRBJ2-5 - TRBV30 CAWSVRDQETQYF TGTGCCTGGAGTGTACGGGACCAAGAGACCCAGTACTTC
13 - TRBJ1-5 - TRBV2 CASSQTSRQSQHF TGTGCCAGCAGTCAGACATCGCGTCAGTCCCAGCATTTT
13 - TRBJ1-1 TRBD1 TRBV12-3/TRBV12-4 CASSAAQGARAFF TGTGCCAGCTCTGCCGCCCAGGGGGCGCGAGCTTTCTTT
13 - TRBJ1-2 TRBD1 TRBV2 CASGGSGGWGYTF TGTGCCAGCGGGGGATCAGGGGGCTGGGGCTACACCTTC
14 - TRBJ1-1 TRBD1 TRBV5-1 CASSFNTGGTEAFF TGCGCCAGCAGCTTTAATACAGGGGGCACTGAAGCTTTCTTT
14 once TRBJ2-7 - TRBV13 CASSLVQGNYEQYF TGTGCCAGCAGCCTCGTACAGGGAAACTACGAGCAGTACTTC
14 - TRBJ2-3 - TRBV19 CASSMTDVTDTQYF TGTGCCAGTAGTATGACTGACGTCACAGATACGCAGTATTTT
11 - TRBJ1-3 - TRBV20-1 CSAGAGNTIYF TGCAGTGCGGGAGCTGGAAACACCATATATTTT
13 - TRBJ2-5 - TRBV18 CASSPSAKETQYF TGTGCCAGCTCACCTAGCGCAAAAGAGACCCAGTACTTC
15 once TRBJ1-4 TRBD1 TRBV27 CASSLSGTGAEKLFF TGTGCCAGCAGTTTATCCGGGACAGGGGCTGAAAAACTGTTTTTT
16 - TRBJ2-3 TRBD1 TRBV18 CASSPPRTGGSDTQYF TGTGCCAGCTCACCACCGAGGACAGGGGGATCAGATACGCAGTATTTT
13 - TRBJ1-3 - TRBV30 CAWGILSGNTIYF TGTGCCTGGGGAATTCTCTCTGGAAACACCATATATTTT
11 - TRBJ2-7 - TRBV2 CASSVLFEQYF TGTGCCAGCAGTGTGCTATTCGAGCAGTACTTC
15 - TRBJ2-1 TRBD1 TRBV24-1 CATSDSGQGPIKQFF TGTGCCACCAGTGATTCTGGACAGGGCCCTATAAAGCAGTTCTTC
14 once TRBJ2-3 - TRBV10-3 CAISVDTPGDTQYF TGTGCCATCAGTGTGGACACCCCAGGAGATACGCAGTATTTT
13 - TRBJ2-7 TRBD1 TRBV2 CASRDREVGEQYF TGTGCCAGCAGGGACAGGGAAGTCGGGGAGCAGTACTTC